This TCR beta chain was retrieved from a study of cytomegalovirus exposure and HLA in healthy donors (dated by TCRdb to about 2017). Study-level background: An earlier analysis of under 600 of the donors reported approximately 290 Gb of sequence data and about 100 million unique TCR beta sequences from around 200 million T cells. An early release covering roughly 600 HLA-typed donors comprised approximately 290 gigabases of sequencing data and roughly 85 million unique TCR sequences. Of the roughly 400 genotyped donors, over 65% fell in the genetic ancestry cluster associated with self-reported Caucasian donors. The study aimed to test whether cataloging public T cell receptors could reveal signatures of past pathogen exposure. The T cell repertoires of under 750 subjects were profiled by immunosequencing and related to cytomegalovirus serostatus. Along with the roughly 670-subject first cohort, a separate validation cohort of over a hundred different subjects was used. To predict cytomegalovirus infection status, the study brought together high-throughput TCR immunosequencing, statistical association of individual TCRs with disease status, and machine learning. In a later analysis, previously published TCR beta repertoires from about 640 donors were re-analyzed and high-resolution HLA genotyping was added so that TCR occurrence patterns could be studied. Rather than using new phenotypic data, the later analysis identified candidate immune exposures from TCR beta sequences and from how often those sequences occurred across donors. To decide whether each TCR beta V gene segment behaved as functional or pseudogenic, an earlier analysis of approximately 600 of the donors relied on high-throughput TCR beta sequencing. Donor age, sex, ethnicity and CMV serostatus were compiled alongside the repertoire data. In a later genetic analysis, genome-wide SNP genotypes for about 55% of the roughly 700 donors were used, and that subset was treated as a discovery cohort. All discovery cohort repertoires had been generated on a single sequencing platform. HLA typing covered class I and class II loci at four-digit resolution. The number of donors typed differed by locus, with roughly 620-630 for A, B, C, DRB1 and DQB1, roughly 520 for DQA1, 606 for DPA1, and approximately 470 for DPB1. Roughly 5 DR-DQ haplotypes were treated as single units for association and clustering because of strong linkage in the cohort. Among some 410 genotyped donors of the cohort, an average of about 240,000 unique TCR beta nucleotide sequences were sequenced per donor, 15% to 20% of them non-productive.

Trimming removed 0 bases from V and 5 bases from J, leaving 10 bases between the germline ends. From cysteine to phenylalanine, the CDR3 is 14 amino acids long. CDR3 DNA only is kept here, 42 bases in frame from base 1. The germline V gene supplies CDR1 ENHRY and CDR2 SYGVKD. To note about this clone: The antigen this receptor binds is unknown. Within one base of it there is no much larger clone, and no base qualities were kept.

Libraries were constructed by the immunoSEQ multiplex PCR assay. For the multiplex PCR, a mixture combining 60 forward primers for TCR Vbeta segments and 13 reverse primers for TCR Jbeta segments was used. Amplification of the CDR3 region of rearranged TCR beta genes was performed with a multiplex PCR assay on genomic DNA. The Illumina HiSeq System was used to sequence the amplified TCR beta libraries as 87-base-pair reads. Regarding the original processing steps: A later analysis counted tens of millions of unique TCR beta chains across the 666 repertoires, and about 10 million of these chains were shared by at least two donors. To remove PCR and sequencing errors, raw reads were error-corrected and collapsed into unique sequences using a nearest-neighbor algorithm that merged closely related sequences. To assign V, D and J gene segments, CDR3 sequences were aligned to IMGT reference sequences. Each retained sequence needed at least a six-nucleotide match to both a V gene segment and a J gene segment. Rearrangements were called productive when the CDR3 lacked stop codons and stayed in frame with V and J; all others were non-productive. CDR3 was defined by IMGT convention, running from the second conserved V-encoded cysteine to the conserved J-encoded phenylalanine. In an earlier analysis of more than 550 of the donors, sequences lacking an unambiguous match to a single V gene segment were excluded. In an earlier analysis of 450 to 700 of the donors, V segments were called functional above 56.7% productive rearrangements and were called segregating when the between-donor standard deviation exceeded 5%. A statistical classification framework was developed to diagnose cytomegalovirus status using the catalog of TCR beta chain sequences. In a later analysis, TCR nucleotide sequences were compared against IMGT/GENE-DB human TR gene sequences so that V and J genes could be assigned. A later analysis assigned CDR3 sequences and most-parsimonious VDJ recombination scenarios with the TCRdist pipeline. In a later analysis, every TCR beta chain was defined by the combination of its CDR3 amino acid sequence and its V-gene family, and reads without a unique V-gene family were dropped. As a way to deal with suspected cross-contamination and a sequencing artifact, a later analysis dropped more than 500 nucleotide sequences that were highly shared and had low generation probability. In a later analysis, a clonal expansion index was calculated for each public chain from normalized within-repertoire ranks of inferred template counts. A later analysis computed generation probabilities with a VDJ recombination model fitted to out-of-frame rearrangements, and checked the results against IGoR. In a later analysis, TCR-TCR, TCR-HLA and TCR-CMV co-occurrence was scored with hypergeometric tests, and a repertoire-size bias correction was applied to TCR pairs. In a later analysis, false discovery rates were estimated by permuting HLA or CMV assignments 20 times. In a later analysis, co-occurring TCRs were grouped with DBSCAN, and TCRdist sequence similarity was added when clustering was performed within HLA-allele-positive subsets. Co-occurrence clustering excluded repertoires with fewer than 30,000 or more than 120,000 public chains, plus five with anomalous nucleotide sharing. Not all clones reach the TCRdb copy of this immuneACCESS table, which keeps in-frame sequences only. Checked studies attribute under half of the gap to unresolved V genes and leave the rest unexplained. V, J and clone size derive from that table, while D and trimming were established from the DNA sequence. The sample profile shows 100,000 to 150,000 clones; around four fifths of them were found once. The top ten hold over 1.2% of the sample.

Overall study outcomes, separate from this receptor: Across donors, most TCR sequences were observed very rarely, whereas some public TCRs were present in many individuals. A further reported finding was that TCR beta sequences accurately predicted the HLA-A and HLA-B alleles for most subjects in the first cohort. According to a later genetic analysis, donors in an Asian-associated ancestry cluster had fewer N-insertions in productive TCRs than the roughly 700-donor mean. CMV serostatus was the only immune exposure information available for the cohort. Because some donors lacked HLA typing at each locus, the association tests relied only on the typed subset. Because counts were too low, seventeen rarely observed V segments, including chromosome 9 orphons, were excluded from the earlier analysis of roughly 580 of the donors. A total of roughly 160 TCR beta chains were listed by the study as associated with cytomegalovirus. In a later analysis, HLA-associated TCR beta chains were found to be more clonally expanded and to have lower generation probabilities than equally common non-associated chains. A group of highly shared sequence variants was considered likely to be a technical artifact of the sequencing pipeline. In a later analysis, most CMV-associated TCR beta chains were found to appear HLA-restricted, with HLA associations seemingly driven largely by CMV exposure. A later analysis found that TCR association rates varied across HLA loci, with DRB1 alleles showing the most associated TCRs and HLA-C alleles the fewest. In this cohort, only TCR beta chains were sequenced, and detectable features were limited by the absence of alpha or paired-chain data. The classifier was reported to diagnose cytomegalovirus status with high specificity and sensitivity in both the original and validation cohorts. An association between a missense DCLRE1C variant and V-gene and J-gene trimming of TCR beta chains was found in a later genetic analysis and replicated in an independent cohort. When HLA alleles, especially DR and DQ, strongly co-occurred, TCR associations were difficult to assign to individual alleles. Three of the identified cytomegalovirus-associated TCR beta chains were confirmed in vitro to be specific for cytomegalovirus antigens. The presence/absence analyses assumed that sequencing depth was roughly uniform across donors, and that assumption may not be true. Because the 87-base-pair reads could not distinguish some IMGT-functional V segments, including TRBV6-2 and TRBV6-3, those segments were excluded. Specific HLA alleles were associated with more than 15,000 TCR beta sequences at a false discovery rate of 0.05 in a later analysis. In an earlier analysis of some 540 of the donors, most TCR beta V segments appeared in productive rearrangements about 87% or about 30% of the time, broadly matching IMGT annotations. Correlated functional status among segregating V segments might be attributable to linkage disequilibrium, but an unknown experimental factor could not be ruled out. According to the authors, the approach could potentially be generalized to other disease states and immunological phenotypes. In a later analysis, several top co-occurrence clusters were reported to appear linked to parvovirus B19, influenza, CMV and Epstein-Barr virus.

The cohort was made up of 650 to 700 healthy bone marrow donors. Cohort members were all nominally healthy when sampled, although unrecorded immune exposures were likely present. The donor was CMV seronegative and was included in the group of around 320 seronegative cohort members. Every donor gave a peripheral blood sample, and the peripheral blood mononuclear cells from that sample were used for TCR beta sequencing. The Qiagen DNeasy Blood Extraction Kit was used to extract genomic DNA from the blood cell samples. This chain joins TRBV10-3 to TRBJ2-5; the D segment could be TRBD2, given 6 matching bases. Input material: PBMCs. This clonotype was sampled from a female donor in good health and CMV-seronegative. The sequenced DNA: TGTGCCATCAGTGAGTCCCGGGGGATCGAGACCCAGTACTTC. Translated, it gives CAISESRGIETQYF.